This T cell receptor (beta chain) was observed in a study of CD8 T cells in ankylosing spondylitis. Points from the study as a whole: Earlier authors reported some of these motif variants in reactive arthritis synovial fluid and blood. As reported, disease-linked clones showed significant enrichment in matched ankylosing spondylitis synovial fluid. Relatively rare in peripheral blood, disease-linked clones were also CD8+. A motif in TCR beta, a set of about 8 highly homologous variants, appeared characteristic of ankylosing spondylitis blood.

This clonotype was seen at least ten times. Its antigen is undetermined. The CDR3 runs 16 residues. Germline loops: CDR1 SGHAT, CDR2 FQNNGV. V gave up 4 bases and J gave up 7 bases, with 20 bases separating them. Quantitative 5'-RACE with molecular barcodes was used to make the TCR beta libraries. TCRdb redid the calling of the 5' RACE reads with MiXCR, one entry per CDR3 protein. In the table there are roughly 700,000 distinct CDR3 sequences, 15% to 20% of which are singletons. Sequences were obtained from blood, either unsorted or a sorted T cell fraction (not recorded which). The clonotype comes from a male donor with ankylosing spondylitis. The chain couples TRBV11-2 to TRBJ2-1; D gene unclear. CDR3 bases: TGTGCCAGCAGCTCCCTTCGAGCGAACCCCCCTAATGAGCAGTTCTTC. As protein: CASSSLRANPPNEQFF.